The 3 T cell receptor beta chains reported below all come from one sample, sequenced in a study of blood T cell repertoires in COVID-19. Assay: immunoSEQ multiplex PCR; the TCRdb copy retains only in-frame clones and omits some. Among around 470,000 clones listed, roughly 88% were seen once. The sample comprised PBMCs or T cells enriched from blood (not recorded which). The source is a man aged 18 to 29 who had recovered from COVID-19.

The V call is TRBV2, the J call TRBJ1-2; D uncertain. The CDR3 extends over 13 amino acids. Germline loops: CDR1 SNHLY, CDR2 FYNNEI. V lost 5 bases and J lost 4, with 11 bases in between. CDR3 nucleotides: TGTGCCAGCAGTTACAACCCTGTCTATGGCTACACCTTC. Translated, it gives CASSYNPVYGYTF.

V is TRBV27 and J is TRBJ2-7; TRBD2 aligns across 11 bases. The CDR3 has 14 amino acids. Trimming at V came to 8 bases and at J to 5 bases, leaving 8 bases not matched to a gene. The germline V gene has CDR1 MNHEY and CDR2 SMNVEV (reference sequence). CDR3 bases: TGTGCCAGCGGGCAACTAGCGGGAGTAGACGAGCAGTACTTC. Protein product: CASGQLAGVDEQYF.

The genes are TRBV2 and TRBJ1-6; 8 bases line up with TRBD1. In germline, CDR1 is SNHLY, CDR2 FYNNEI. This CDR3 contains 18 residues. V was pared by 4 bases and J by 9 bases, with 17 bases of the junction left unmatched. As DNA, the CDR3 is TGTGCCAGCAGTGGGGCGAACCAGGGGGCGGCCTTCGGTTCACCCCTCCACTTT. Translation: CASSGANQGAAFGSPLHF.